The rows below give T cell receptor beta chains drawn from one sample of a study of control samples from healthy donors and cancer patients. Data came from immunoSEQ multiplex PCR; TCRdb stores just in-frame clones and leaves some out. Here the sample spans roughly 180,000 clones, 94% being singletons. The sequenced material came from blood. The receptor set was obtained from a woman between 18 and 29 years old in good health. The CDR3 runs from the conserved cysteine through the conserved F or W. The order of the fields is D gene, clone size, V gene, J gene, CDR3 protein, CDR3 DNA. D genes are given only for firm matches. Size is omitted from some rows. Given values are once, few, many or a class for expanded clones.

NA	NA	TRBV7-6	TRBJ2-5	CASSHTQGTQYF	TGTGCCAGCAGCCACACCCAGGGGACCCAGTACTTC
TRBD1	NA	TRBV5-3	TRBJ1-5	CARSFQGQGKKSNQPQHF	TGTGCCAGAAGTTTTCAGGGACAGGGAAAAAAGAGCAATCAGCCCCAGCATTTT
TRBD1	NA	TRBV5-1	TRBJ1-2	CASSSTGDYTF	TGCGCCAGCAGCTCTACAGGGGACTACACCTTC
NA	NA	TRBV6-2/TRBV6-3	TRBJ1-2	CASSRRESYTF	TGTGCCAGCAGTCGCAGGGAAAGCTACACCTTC
NA	NA	TRBV15	TRBJ1-2	CATSRDRTAGFGYTF	TGTGCCACCAGCAGAGATAGAACGGCCGGTTTTGGCTACACCTTC
NA	NA	TRBV3-1/TRBV3-2	TRBJ1-3	CASSPSGSASGNTIYF	TGTGCCAGCAGCCCCTCTGGATCCGCCTCTGGAAACACCATATATTTT
NA	NA	TRBV28	TRBJ1-1	CASRGSTGFPTEAFF	TGTGCCAGCAGGGGATCGACAGGTTTCCCCACTGAAGCTTTCTTT
TRBD1	NA	TRBV7-9	TRBJ1-1	CASSLTGDEAFF	TGTGCCAGCAGCTTGACAGGGGATGAAGCTTTCTTT
NA	NA	TRBV6-2/TRBV6-3	TRBJ2-1	CASSYTAGDEQFF	TGTGCCAGCAGTTACACAGCAGGGGATGAGCAGTTCTTC
NA	NA	TRBV20-1	TRBJ1-6	CSASFGQQPLHF	TGCAGTGCTAGTTTCGGACAGCAACCCCTCCACTTT
TRBD1	once	TRBV25-1	TRBJ1-2	CASSEWGRTGKNYGYTF	TGTGCCAGCAGTGAATGGGGGAGGACAGGGAAAAACTATGGCTACACCTTC
TRBD1	NA	TRBV7-8	TRBJ1-5	CASSLWGQAPSPFYSNQPQHF	TGTGCCAGCAGCTTATGGGGACAGGCGCCCAGTCCCTTCTATAGCAATCAGCCCCAGCATTTT
NA	NA	TRBV5-8	TRBJ1-1	CASSLFLSDLLGTEAFF	TGTGCCAGCAGCTTGTTCCTAAGCGACCTCCTGGGGACTGAAGCTTTCTTT
TRBD1	NA	TRBV5-6	TRBJ2-3	CASSYYRGDTQYF	TGTGCCAGCAGTTACTACAGGGGAGATACGCAGTATTTT
NA	NA	TRBV6-2/TRBV6-3	TRBJ2-3	CASSYWADTQYF	TGTGCCAGCAGTTACTGGGCAGATACGCAGTATTTT
TRBD1	NA	TRBV10-3	TRBJ1-2	CAISEGTGAGYTF	TGTGCCATCAGCGAGGGAACAGGGGCAGGCTACACCTTC
NA	NA	TRBV5-1	TRBJ1-3	CASRDSTDREGGNTIYF	TGCGCCAGCAGGGACTCTACAGACCGAGAGGGAGGAAACACCATATATTTT
TRBD1	NA	TRBV7-2	TRBJ1-1	CASSSGVGQGGDTEAFF	TGTGCCAGCAGCTCTGGCGTGGGACAGGGGGGGGACACTGAAGCTTTCTTT
NA	NA	TRBV7-9	TRBJ2-6	CASGTNVLTF	TGTGCCAGCGGGACTAACGTCCTGACTTTC
NA	NA	TRBV7-2	TRBJ2-7	CASSPGTRRYEQYF	TGTGCCAGCAGCCCAGGGACAAGACGATACGAGCAGTACTTC
TRBD2	NA	TRBV10-3	TRBJ2-7	CATLAGDFGEQYF	TGTGCCACCTTAGCGGGAGATTTTGGCGAGCAGTACTTC
NA	NA	TRBV6-2/TRBV6-3	TRBJ1-1	CASSLWGQNTEAFF	TGTGCCAGCAGTTTATGGGGGCAGAACACTGAAGCTTTCTTT
TRBD1	NA	TRBV11-2	TRBJ2-3	CASSWTGTDTQYF	TGTGCCAGCAGCTGGACAGGGACGGATACGCAGTATTTT
NA	NA	TRBV6-2/TRBV6-3	TRBJ1-6	CASSSDWRVSPLHF	TGTGCCAGCAGCTCGGACTGGCGGGTTTCACCCCTCCACTTT
NA	NA	TRBV28	TRBJ1-2	CASTTGGGAGGYTF	TGTGCCAGCACTACGGGGGGGGGCGCTGGTGGCTACACCTTC
NA	NA	TRBV18	TRBJ1-5	CASSPGGASNQPQHF	TGTGCCAGCTCACCAGGGGGTGCTAGCAATCAGCCCCAGCATTTT
TRBD1	once	TRBV7-2	TRBJ1-5	CASSLGDRGRGQPQHF	TGTGCCAGCAGCTTAGGGGACAGGGGAAGGGGTCAGCCCCAGCATTTT
NA	once	TRBV12-3/TRBV12-4	TRBJ1-5	CASCWDGNQPQHF	TGTGCCAGCTGTTGGGACGGCAATCAGCCCCAGCATTTT